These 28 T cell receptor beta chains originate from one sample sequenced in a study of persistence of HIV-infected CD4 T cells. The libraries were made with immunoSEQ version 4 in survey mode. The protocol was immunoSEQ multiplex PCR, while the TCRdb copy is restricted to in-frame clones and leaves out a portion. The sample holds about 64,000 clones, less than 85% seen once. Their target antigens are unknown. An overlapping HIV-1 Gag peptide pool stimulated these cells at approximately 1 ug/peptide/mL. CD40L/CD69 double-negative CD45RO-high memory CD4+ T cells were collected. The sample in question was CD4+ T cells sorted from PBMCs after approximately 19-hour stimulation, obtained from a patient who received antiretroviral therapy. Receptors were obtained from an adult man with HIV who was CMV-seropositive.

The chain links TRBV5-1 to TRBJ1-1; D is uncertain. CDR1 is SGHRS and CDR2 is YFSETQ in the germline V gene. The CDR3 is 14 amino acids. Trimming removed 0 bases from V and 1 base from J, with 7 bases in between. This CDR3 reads CASSLAGANTEAFF. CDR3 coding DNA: TGCGCCAGCAGCTTGGCCGGAGCGAACACTGAAGCTTTCTTT.

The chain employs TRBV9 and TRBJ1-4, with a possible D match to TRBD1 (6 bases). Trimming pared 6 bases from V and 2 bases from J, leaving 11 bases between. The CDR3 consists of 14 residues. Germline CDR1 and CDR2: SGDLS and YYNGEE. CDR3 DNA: TGTGCCAGCACCACAGGGCCCACTAATGAAAAACTGTTTTTT. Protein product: CASTTGPTNEKLFF.

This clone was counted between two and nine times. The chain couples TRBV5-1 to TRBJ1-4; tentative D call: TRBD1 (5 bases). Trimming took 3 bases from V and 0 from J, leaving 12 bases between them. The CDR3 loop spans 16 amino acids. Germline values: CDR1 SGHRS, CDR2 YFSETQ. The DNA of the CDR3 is TGCGCCAGCAGCTATTCCGGGGCCGCAACTAATGAAAAACTGTTTTTT. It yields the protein CASSYSGAATNEKLFF.

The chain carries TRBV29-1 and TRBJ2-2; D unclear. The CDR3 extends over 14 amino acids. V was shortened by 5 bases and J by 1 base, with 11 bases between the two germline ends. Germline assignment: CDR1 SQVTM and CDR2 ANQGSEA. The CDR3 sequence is CSVSVMGNTGELFF. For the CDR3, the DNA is TGCAGCGTTAGTGTTATGGGGAACACCGGGGAGCTGTTTTTT.

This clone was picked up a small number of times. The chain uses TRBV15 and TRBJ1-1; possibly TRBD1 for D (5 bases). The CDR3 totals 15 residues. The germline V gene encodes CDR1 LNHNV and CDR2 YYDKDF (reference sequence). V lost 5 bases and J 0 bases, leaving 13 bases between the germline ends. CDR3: CATSGGGAVNTEAFF. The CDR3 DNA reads TGTGCCACCAGCGGCGGCGGGGCGGTGAACACTGAAGCTTTCTTT.

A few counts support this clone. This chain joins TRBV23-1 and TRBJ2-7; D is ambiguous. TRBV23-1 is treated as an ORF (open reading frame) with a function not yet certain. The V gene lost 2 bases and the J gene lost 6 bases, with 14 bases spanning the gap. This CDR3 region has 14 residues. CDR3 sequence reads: CASSQQRGSPEQYF. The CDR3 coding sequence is TGCGCCAGCAGTCAACAACGTGGGTCGCCCGAGCAGTACTTC.

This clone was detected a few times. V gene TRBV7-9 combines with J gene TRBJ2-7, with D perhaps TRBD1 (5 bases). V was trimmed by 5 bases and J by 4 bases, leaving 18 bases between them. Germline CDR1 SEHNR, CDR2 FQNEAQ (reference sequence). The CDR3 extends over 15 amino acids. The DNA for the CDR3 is TGTGCCAGCAGCCCTAAGGGGATATTGGGGTACGAGCAGTACTTC. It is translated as CASSPKGILGYEQYF.

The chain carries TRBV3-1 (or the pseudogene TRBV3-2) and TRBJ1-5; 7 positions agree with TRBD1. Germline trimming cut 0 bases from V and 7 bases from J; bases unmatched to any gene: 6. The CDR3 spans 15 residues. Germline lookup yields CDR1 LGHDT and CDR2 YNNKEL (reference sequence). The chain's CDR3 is CASSQEAGGRQPQHF. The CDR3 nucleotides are TGTGCCAGCAGCCAAGAAGCAGGGGGTAGACAGCCCCAGCATTTT.

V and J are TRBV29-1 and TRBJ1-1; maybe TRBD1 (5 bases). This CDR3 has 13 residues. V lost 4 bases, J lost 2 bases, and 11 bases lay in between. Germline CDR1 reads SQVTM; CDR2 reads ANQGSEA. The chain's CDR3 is CSVVAQANTEAFF. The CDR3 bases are TGCAGCGTTGTGGCACAGGCCAACACTGAAGCTTTCTTT.

The CDR3 region has the DNA TGTGCCAGCAGCTTACGGCGGGCAGAAACCGGGGAGCTGTTTTTT. Translating it yields CASSLRRAETGELFF. The chain is built from TRBV7-9 and TRBJ2-2; D perhaps matches TRBD2 (5 bases). Germline CDR1 reads SEHNR; CDR2 reads FQNEAQ (reference sequence). The CDR3 runs to 15 residues. V lost 2 bases to trimming and J lost 5 bases, with 12 bases between them.

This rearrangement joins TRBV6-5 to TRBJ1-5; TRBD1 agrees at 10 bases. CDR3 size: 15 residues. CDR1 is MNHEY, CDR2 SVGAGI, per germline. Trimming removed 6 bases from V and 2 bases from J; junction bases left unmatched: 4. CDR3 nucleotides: TGTGCCAGCAGCCCGACAGGGGGCGGCAATCAGCCCCAGCATTTT. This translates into CASSPTGGGNQPQHF.

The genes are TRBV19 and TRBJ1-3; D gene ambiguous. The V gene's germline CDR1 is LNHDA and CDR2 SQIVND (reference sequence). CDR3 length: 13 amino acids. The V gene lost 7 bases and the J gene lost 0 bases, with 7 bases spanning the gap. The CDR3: CASTYSSGNTIYF. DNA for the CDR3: TGTGCCAGTACTTACTCCTCTGGAAACACCATATATTTT.

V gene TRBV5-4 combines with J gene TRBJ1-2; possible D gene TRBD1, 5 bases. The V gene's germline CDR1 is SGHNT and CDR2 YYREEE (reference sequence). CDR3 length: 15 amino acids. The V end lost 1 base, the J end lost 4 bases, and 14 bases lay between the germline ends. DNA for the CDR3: TGTGCCAGCAGCTTGACAGGCGGGCCGGGCTATGGCTACACCTTC. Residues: CASSLTGGPGYGYTF.

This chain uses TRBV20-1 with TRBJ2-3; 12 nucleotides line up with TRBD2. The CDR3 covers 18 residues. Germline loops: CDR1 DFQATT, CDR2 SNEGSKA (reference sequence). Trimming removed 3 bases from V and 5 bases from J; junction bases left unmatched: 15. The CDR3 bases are TGCAGTGCTAGTCGCCCGGCTAGCGGGGGGGCGGTCGTAGATACGCAGTATTTT. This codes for CSASRPASGGAVVDTQYF.

The CDR3 DNA sequence: TGTGCCAGCAGTGAAGCTCCGACAGGCCAGAGTGAAAAACTGTTTTTT. Its translation is CASSEAPTGQSEKLFF. The V gene is TRBV2, the J gene TRBJ1-4; possible D gene TRBD1, 6 bases. Germline V gene sequence: CDR1 SNHLY, CDR2 FYNNEI. Trimming shortened V by 0 bases and J by 7 bases, and 15 bases separated the two germline ends. CDR3 length: 16 residues.

CDR3 sequence (DNA): TGCAGCGGGGGAGGGCCTGGGGAAAAACTGTTTTTT. This codes for CSGGGPGEKLFF. The chain recombines TRBV29-1 with TRBJ1-4; D gene uncertain. This CDR3 comprises 12 residues. With 7 bases removed from V and 8 bases from J, the gap between germline ends came to 14 bases. Per the germline V gene, CDR1 is SQVTM and CDR2 is ANQGSEA.

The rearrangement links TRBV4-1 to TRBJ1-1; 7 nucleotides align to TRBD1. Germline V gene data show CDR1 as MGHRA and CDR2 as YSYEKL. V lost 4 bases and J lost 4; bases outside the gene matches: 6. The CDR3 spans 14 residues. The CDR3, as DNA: TGCGCCAGCAGCCCAGACAGGGCGGGCACTGAAGCTTTCTTT. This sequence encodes CASSPDRAGTEAFF.

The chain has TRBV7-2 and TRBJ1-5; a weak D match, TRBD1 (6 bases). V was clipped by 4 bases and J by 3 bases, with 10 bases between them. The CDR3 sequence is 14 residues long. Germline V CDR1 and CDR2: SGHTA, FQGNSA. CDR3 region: CASSSRGTNQPQHF. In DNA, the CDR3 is TGTGCCAGCAGCTCCAGGGGTACCAATCAGCCCCAGCATTTT.

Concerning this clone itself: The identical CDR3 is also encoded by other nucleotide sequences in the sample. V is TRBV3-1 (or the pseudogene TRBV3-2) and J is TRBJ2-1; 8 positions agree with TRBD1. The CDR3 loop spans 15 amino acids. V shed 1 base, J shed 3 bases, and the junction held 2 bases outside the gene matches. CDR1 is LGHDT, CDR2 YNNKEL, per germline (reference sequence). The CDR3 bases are TGTGCCAGCAGCCAAGGGACAGGGAACTACAATGAGCAGTTCTTC. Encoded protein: CASSQGTGNYNEQFF.

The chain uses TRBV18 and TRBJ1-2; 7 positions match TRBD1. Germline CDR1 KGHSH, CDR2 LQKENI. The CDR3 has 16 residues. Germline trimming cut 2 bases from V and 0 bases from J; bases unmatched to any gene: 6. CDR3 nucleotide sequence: TGTGCCAGCTCACCAACGGACAGGCCTACTAACTATGGCTACACCTTC. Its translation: CASSPTDRPTNYGYTF.

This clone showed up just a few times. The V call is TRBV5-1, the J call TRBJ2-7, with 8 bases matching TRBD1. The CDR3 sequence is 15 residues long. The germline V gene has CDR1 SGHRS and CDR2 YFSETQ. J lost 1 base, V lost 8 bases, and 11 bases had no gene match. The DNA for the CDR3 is TGCGCCAGTACACCAGGGGGCAAATTATCCTACGAGCAGTACTTC. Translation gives CASTPGGKLSYEQYF.

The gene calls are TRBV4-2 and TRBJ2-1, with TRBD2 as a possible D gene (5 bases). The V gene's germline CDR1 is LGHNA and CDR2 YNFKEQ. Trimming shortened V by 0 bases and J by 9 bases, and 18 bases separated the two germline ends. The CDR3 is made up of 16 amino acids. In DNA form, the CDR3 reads TGTGCCAGCAGCCAAGAGGGAATGGGGTCCCGGGGTGAGCAGTTCTTC. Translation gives CASSQEGMGSRGEQFF.

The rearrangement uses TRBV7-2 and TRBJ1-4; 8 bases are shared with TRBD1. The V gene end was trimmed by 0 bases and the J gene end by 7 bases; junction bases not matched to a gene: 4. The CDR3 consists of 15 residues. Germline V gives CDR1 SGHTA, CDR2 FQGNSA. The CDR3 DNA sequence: TGTGCCAGCAGCTTAGCGTGGACAGGGATTGAAAAACTGTTTTTT. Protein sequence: CASSLAWTGIEKLFF.

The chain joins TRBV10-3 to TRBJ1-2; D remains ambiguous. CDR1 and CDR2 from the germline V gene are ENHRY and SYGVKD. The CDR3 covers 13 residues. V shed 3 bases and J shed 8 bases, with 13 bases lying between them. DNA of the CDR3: TGTGCCATCAGTGATGGTAGAAAGGCGGGCTACACCTTC. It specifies CAISDGRKAGYTF.

CDR3 nucleotide sequence: TGTGCCAGCAGTTTATTAAAGACAGGCGTTAATTCACCCCTCCACTTT. Amino acid sequence: CASSLLKTGVNSPLHF. The chain is built from TRBV28 and TRBJ1-6; tentatively, D is TRBD1 (6 bases). The CDR3 covers 16 residues. V was shortened by 1 base and J by 6 bases, with 13 bases between the two germline ends. From germline, CDR1 is MDHEN and CDR2 SYDVKM.

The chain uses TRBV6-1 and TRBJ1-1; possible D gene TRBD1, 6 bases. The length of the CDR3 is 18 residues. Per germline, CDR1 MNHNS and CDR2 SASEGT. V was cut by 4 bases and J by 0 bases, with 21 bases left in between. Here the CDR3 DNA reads TGTGCCAGCAGTGGTCTCCCTCGACGGGGGGGCATGAACACTGAAGCTTTCTTT. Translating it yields CASSGLPRRGGMNTEAFF.

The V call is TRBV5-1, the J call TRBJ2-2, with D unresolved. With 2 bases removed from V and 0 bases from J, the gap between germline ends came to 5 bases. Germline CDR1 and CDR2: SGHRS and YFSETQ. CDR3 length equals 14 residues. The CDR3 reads CASSFSANTGELFF. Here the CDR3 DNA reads TGCGCCAGCAGCTTCTCGGCGAACACCGGGGAGCTGTTTTTT.

The CDR3 nucleotides are TGTGCCACCAGTGATCTCTCGGGACAGACCTTTGACTACGAGCAGTACTTC. Translation: CATSDLSGQTFDYEQYF. The V call is TRBV24-1, the J call TRBJ2-7, with 7 bases fitting TRBD1. Germline CDR1 reads KGHDR; CDR2 reads SFDVKD. The trim removed 3 bases at V and 3 bases at J, leaving 13 bases unmatched. The CDR3 totals 17 residues.